Presented here are 17 T cell receptor beta chains from one specimen sequenced in a study of T cells after somatic rescue of genetic block. The table came from immunoSEQ multiplex PCR; TCRdb's copy has only in-frame clones and leaves some out. Among more than 10,000 clones listed, 73% were seen once. Sequencing was done on a sample of peripheral blood mononuclear cells (PBMCs). The receptors derive from a boy aged 5-17 years.

The V call is TRBV15, the J call TRBJ2-4; TRBD2 agrees at 8 bases. Losses at the gene ends were 1 base for V and 8 bases for J; bases not matched to a gene: 10. Germline V gene data show CDR1 as LNHNV and CDR2 as YYDKDF (reference sequence). The CDR3 sequence is 16 residues long. The CDR3 DNA sequence: TGTGCCACCAGCAGAGCCCCGGGACTAGGGGGGGACATTCAGTACTTC. Its protein is CATSRAPGLGGDIQYF.

This clone has just one count. A junction end diverges from the germline sequence, so it may reflect a read error. The chain is built from TRBV5-4 and TRBJ2-7; maybe TRBD2 (6 bases). The CDR3 loop spans 13 amino acids. Germline V gene lookup returns CDR1 SGHNT and CDR2 YYREEE (reference sequence). CDR3 sequence reads: CASGGISSSEQYF. As DNA, the CDR3 is TGTGCCAGCGGCGGGATTTCCTCCTCCGAGCAGTACTTC.

J is TRBJ2-3 and V is TRBV7-9; D unresolved. Per germline, CDR1 SEHNR and CDR2 FQNEAQ (reference sequence). This CDR3 contains 15 residues. V lost 1 base to trimming and J lost 4 bases, with 12 bases between them. The CDR3: CASSLGTSESDTQYF. CDR3 in DNA: TGTGCCAGCAGCTTAGGGACGTCGGAGTCAGATACGCAGTATTTT.

The chain employs TRBV2 and TRBJ2-7; either TRBD1 or TRBD2 may supply D (6 bases each). V was pared by 4 bases and J by 3 bases, with 16 bases between. CDR1 SNHLY and CDR2 FYNNEI come from the germline V gene. The CDR3 spans 15 residues. For the CDR3, the DNA is TGTGCCAGCAGTGCCCCTTTAGCGGACAGCTACGAGCAGTACTTC. Its translation: CASSAPLADSYEQYF.

The V call is TRBV6-1, the J call TRBJ2-3, with 7 bases identical to TRBD2. Germline lookup yields CDR1 MNHNS and CDR2 SASEGT. Germline trimming cut 2 bases from V and 2 bases from J; bases unmatched to any gene: 10. This CDR3 has 17 amino acids. Written as DNA, the CDR3 is TGTGCCAGCAGTGAAAGGGGCCAGGGACTACCCACAGATACGCAGTATTTT. Amino acid sequence: CASSERGQGLPTDTQYF.

This rearrangement joins TRBV11-1 to TRBJ2-1, with 7 nucleotides matching TRBD2. Germline CDR1 SGHAT, CDR2 FQDESV (reference sequence). V shed 5 bases and J 9 bases; nucleotides not matched to a gene: 16. The CDR3 runs to 16 residues. As DNA, the CDR3 is TGTGCCAGCAGCCAAAAGGGACTACTCGGGGGAGGTGAGCAGTTCTTC. It codes for CASSQKGLLGGGEQFF.

The V and J genes are TRBV19 and TRBJ2-3, with D hard to call. V was shortened by 5 bases and J by 2 bases, with 8 bases between the two germline ends. Germline CDR1 is LNHDA and CDR2 is SQIVND (reference sequence). There are 13 residues in the CDR3. Written as DNA, the CDR3 is TGTGCCAGTAGTGCCTGGTTCACAGATACGCAGTATTTT. This gives the protein CASSAWFTDTQYF.

The rearrangement links TRBV11-1 to TRBJ1-2; D is undetermined. The CDR3 has 12 residues. V was clipped by 1 base and J by 8 bases, with 8 bases between them. Germline V lookup: CDR1 SGHAT, CDR2 FQDESV (reference sequence). CDR3 protein: CASSLGVGGYTF. The DNA for the CDR3 is TGTGCCAGCAGCTTAGGCGTGGGAGGCTACACCTTC. The variable domain in full, completed from reference TRBV11-1 and TRBJ1-2, reads EAEVAQSPRYKITEKSQAVAFWCDPISGHATLYWYRQILGQGPELLVQFQDESVVDDSQLPKDRFSAERLKGVDSTLKIQPAELGDSAMYLCASSLGVGGYTFGSGTRLTVV.

This chain joins TRBV5-6 and TRBJ1-4, with D possibly matching TRBD1 (6 bases). The CDR3 has 14 amino acids. CDR1 is SGHDT and CDR2 is YYEEEE in the germline V gene. With 1 base removed from V and 5 bases from J, the gap between germline ends came to 9 bases. CDR3 in amino acids: CASSLRDTNEKLFF. For the CDR3, the DNA is TGTGCCAGCAGCTTGCGGGACACGAATGAAAAACTGTTTTTT.

The chain employs TRBV5-1 and TRBJ1-6, with 8 bases fitting TRBD1. The CDR3 extends over 15 amino acids. Losses at the gene ends were 0 bases for V and 8 bases for J; bases not matched to a gene: 4. Germline-derived CDR1 and CDR2 are SGHRS and YFSETQ. CDR3 protein: CASSLEAGGDSPLHF. DNA of the CDR3: TGCGCCAGCAGCTTGGAGGCAGGGGGCGATTCACCCCTCCACTTT.

The rearrangement uses TRBV7-9 and TRBJ2-5; 9 bases are shared with TRBD1. CDR3 length: 15 residues. Germline lookup yields CDR1 SEHNR and CDR2 FQNEAQ (reference sequence). V dropped 5 bases and J dropped 4; count of bases not matched to a gene: 8. In DNA form, the CDR3 reads TGTGCCAGCAGCATACCGGGACAGGGCAGAGAGACCCAGTACTTC. Translated: CASSIPGQGRETQYF.

V usage is TRBV9 and J usage is TRBJ2-3; D perhaps matches TRBD2 (6 bases). V lost 3 bases to trimming and J lost 2 bases, with 13 bases between them. Germline CDR1 is SGDLS and CDR2 is YYNGEE. The CDR3 covers 15 residues. As DNA, the CDR3 is TGTGCCAGCAGCGCTCCGGGACTGATCACAGATACGCAGTATTTT. Its translation is CASSAPGLITDTQYF.

The chain has TRBV28 and TRBJ1-4; no definite D call. Deletions cut 5 bases from V and 0 bases from J, with 4 bases between. Germline V CDR1 and CDR2: MDHEN, SYDVKM. The CDR3 covers 13 residues. In DNA, the CDR3 is TGTGCCAGCAGTCCGACAACTAATGAAAAACTGTTTTTT. It codes for CASSPTTNEKLFF.

The gene calls are TRBV19 and TRBJ1-2; TRBD1 matches 7 bases. The CDR3 extends over 17 amino acids. The germline gives CDR1 LNHDA, CDR2 SQIVND (reference sequence). Trimming cost V 3 bases and J 1 base; bases outside gene matches: 11. The CDR3 loop reads CASSIWTGTPLNYGYTF. The DNA of the CDR3 is TGTGCCAGTAGTATTTGGACAGGAACCCCACTTAACTATGGCTACACCTTC.

The chain joins TRBV6-5 to TRBJ1-4; 9 bases agree with TRBD1. Germline V lookup: CDR1 MNHEY, CDR2 SVGAGI. The CDR3 sequence is 15 residues long. V lost 4 bases to trimming and J lost 8 bases; unmatched junction nucleotides: 8. This CDR3 reads CASSFMDRGGEKLFF. The DNA for the CDR3 is TGTGCCAGCAGTTTTATGGACAGGGGAGGGGAAAAACTGTTTTTT.

V usage is TRBV6-6 and J usage is TRBJ2-7; D might be TRBD1 (5 bases). Per the germline V gene, CDR1 is MNHNY and CDR2 is SVGAGI (reference sequence). The CDR3 extends over 16 amino acids. The V gene lost 4 bases and the J gene lost 0 bases, with 16 bases spanning the gap. The CDR3 spells CASSLLITGDSYEQYF. For the CDR3, the DNA is TGTGCCAGCAGTTTGTTAATCACAGGAGACTCCTACGAGCAGTACTTC.

The chain combines TRBV28 with TRBJ2-5; D ambiguous. CDR3 length: 14 residues. Germline V gives CDR1 MDHEN, CDR2 SYDVKM. V was shortened by 4 bases and J by 2 bases, with 11 bases between the two germline ends. The CDR3 nucleotides are TGTGCCAGCAGTTCCAACAGAGCTCAAGAGACCCAGTACTTC. It specifies CASSSNRAQETQYF.